This entry lists 23 T cell receptor beta chains sequenced from one sample in a study of blood T cells in healthy people across ages. Then a second PCR, running roughly 7 to 11 cycles, was carried out with a sample-barcoded 5' primer and a J-beta primer mix. TCRdb independently ran MiXCR on the 5' RACE reads; one entry per CDR3 protein. This sample has around 500,000 distinct CDR3 sequences, with 40% to 55% found just once. The specimen sequenced was blood. The receptor source for this set is an elderly man in good health.

Many counts were recorded for this clonotype. The rearrangement links TRBV6-5 to TRBJ1-1, with D uncertain. The V end was cut by 5 bases, the J end by 10 bases, with 11 bases between. Germline V CDR1 and CDR2: MNHEY, SVGAGI. The CDR3 contains 11 residues. The CDR3 loop is CASSDHTAAFF. The CDR3 region has the DNA TGTGCCAGCAGTGACCATACGGCAGCTTTCTTT.

This chain connects TRBV28 to TRBJ1-5; D uncertain. Trimming removed 8 bases at V and 5 bases at J, with 10 bases between. CDR3 length: 12 amino acids. Germline V gene data show CDR1 as MDHEN and CDR2 as SYDVKM. This chain's CDR3 is CASELPYQPQHF. The CDR3 DNA sequence: TGTGCCAGCGAACTCCCCTATCAGCCCCAGCATTTT.

This chain joins TRBV13 and TRBJ2-7, with a weak D call TRBD1 (6 bases). Trimming cost V 3 bases and J 0 bases, with 12 bases left between them. The CDR3 consists of 15 residues. Per germline, CDR1 PRHDT and CDR2 FYEKMQ (reference sequence). CDR3 loop: CASSFRQVTSYEQYF. The CDR3 nucleotides read TGTGCCAGCAGCTTCCGACAGGTTACCTCCTACGAGCAGTACTTC.

This chain joins TRBV30 and TRBJ1-4; D is unclear. The CDR3 length is 16 residues. Trimming cost V 2 bases and J 2 bases, with 15 bases left between them. Germline CDR1 GTSNPN, CDR2 SVGIG (reference sequence). CDR3 bases: TGTGCCTGGAGTACTAGACGGTCGTCTACTAATGAAAAACTGTTTTTT. Its translation: CAWSTRRSSTNEKLFF.

This chain uses TRBV29-1 with TRBJ1-1, with D unclear. V was cut by 7 bases and J by 10 bases, with 19 bases left in between. Germline values: CDR1 SQVTM, CDR2 ANQGSEA. There are 12 residues in the CDR3. CDR3 nucleotide sequence: TGCAGCGGGACCCATGAGGGTAACGTAGCTTTCTTT. This gives the protein CSGTHEGNVAFF.

V is TRBV7-2 and J is TRBJ2-3; 7 bases are a match to TRBD1. Germline lookup yields CDR1 SGHTA and CDR2 FQGNSA. This CDR3 spans 14 amino acids. V lost 3 bases and J lost 6; bases outside the gene matches: 6. This CDR3 is CASSFGTVTDTQYF. The DNA of the CDR3 is TGTGCCAGCAGCTTCGGGACAGTGACTGATACGCAGTATTTT.

This chain links TRBV5-1 with TRBJ2-6, with unresolved D. The CDR3 consists of 16 residues. CDR1 and CDR2 from the germline V gene are SGHRS and YFSETQ. V dropped 4 bases and J dropped 0 bases, with 11 bases sitting between them. The CDR3: CASSIGRSSGANVLTF. Here the CDR3 DNA reads TGCGCCAGCAGCATAGGACGGTCCTCTGGGGCCAACGTCCTGACTTTC. Using reference TRBV5-1 and TRBJ2-6 for the parts outside the CDR3, the full variable domain is KAGVTQTPRYLIKTRGQQVTLSCSPISGHRSVSWYQQTPGQGLQFLFEYFSETQRNKGNFPGRFSGRQFSNSRSEMNVSTLELGDSALYLCASSIGRSSGANVLTFGAGSRLTVL.

This clonotype was seen repeatedly, ten times or more. This chain joins TRBV7-9 and TRBJ2-1; 8 positions agree with TRBD2. This CDR3 comprises 16 residues. Germline values: CDR1 SEHNR, CDR2 FQNEAQ (reference sequence). V lost 1 base and J lost 3; bases outside the gene matches: 5. CDR3 bases: TGTGCCAGCAGCTTAGATCGGGGGGGCATCTACAATGAGCAGTTCTTC. Translation: CASSLDRGGIYNEQFF.

A single count supports this clonotype. CDR3 residues: CASSEAGVAKSADEQFF. The CDR3, as DNA: TGTGCCAGCAGCGAAGCGGGAGTGGCTAAATCTGCGGATGAGCAGTTCTTC. The genes are TRBV7-9 and TRBJ2-1; 8 bases align to TRBD2. Per germline, CDR1 SEHNR and CDR2 FQNEAQ (reference sequence). The V segment lost 5 bases and the J segment 8 bases; nucleotides outside the gene matches: 17. This CDR3 is 17 amino acids long. Looking up the rest from reference TRBV7-9 and TRBJ2-1 gives the full variable domain: DTGVSQNPRHKITKRGQNVTFRCDPISEHNRLYWYRQTLGQGPEFLTYFQNEAQLEKSRLLSDRFSAERPKGSFSTLEIQRTEQGDSAMYLCASSEAGVAKSADEQFFGPGTRLTVL.

This clonotype showed up just a few times. The CDR3 bases are TGTGCCAGCAGCGTAGTCAGCGGGATCGGTGGCTACACCTTC. Its protein product is CASSVVSGIGGYTF. This chain joins TRBV9 and TRBJ1-2; the D is unclear. Trimming shortened V by 0 bases and J by 7 bases, and 13 bases separated the two germline ends. Germline V gene lookup returns CDR1 SGDLS and CDR2 YYNGEE. The CDR3 length is 14 residues.

This clonotype showed up many times. V and J are TRBV29-1 and TRBJ2-7, with a tentative D call TRBD1 (6 bases). There are 11 residues in the CDR3. The V end was cut by 4 bases, the J end by 5 bases, with 9 bases between. In germline, CDR1 is SQVTM, CDR2 ANQGSEA. CDR3 DNA sequence: TGCAGCGTTGGCAGGGGCCACGAGCAGTACTTC. Its translation is CSVGRGHEQYF.

The CDR3 protein is CTLFPGLAEAFF. As DNA, the CDR3 is TGCACCCTTTTCCCGGGACTGGCTGAAGCTTTCTTT. This chain uses TRBV20-1 with TRBJ1-1; possible D gene TRBD1, 5 bases. The CDR3 extends over 12 amino acids. Germline CDR1 is DFQATT and CDR2 is SNEGSKA (reference sequence).

The chain employs TRBV18 and TRBJ1-2; no clear D. V was cut by 3 bases and J by 5 bases, with 16 bases left in between. CDR1 and CDR2 (germline): KGHSH, LQKENI. This CDR3 is 15 amino acids long. The CDR3: CASSPGSLGSYGYTF. DNA for the CDR3: TGTGCCAGCTCACCCGGGTCGCTTGGATCTTATGGCTACACCTTC.

The chain links TRBV5-1 to TRBJ2-1, with 9 positions matching TRBD2. The CDR3 sequence is 19 residues long. J was trimmed by 3 bases and V by 4 bases; bases with no gene match: 17. Per germline, CDR1 SGHRS and CDR2 YFSETQ. The CDR3, as DNA: TGCGCCAGCAGCGGGAGGGGACTAGCAGGAGAGGGGATCTACAATGAGCAGTTCTTC. Its translation: CASSGRGLAGEGIYNEQFF. Looking up the rest from reference TRBV5-1 and TRBJ2-1 gives the full variable domain: KAGVTQTPRYLIKTRGQQVTLSCSPISGHRSVSWYQQTPGQGLQFLFEYFSETQRNKGNFPGRFSGRQFSNSRSEMNVSTLELGDSALYLCASSGRGLAGEGIYNEQFFGPGTRLTVL.

This clonotype has just a few counts. This chain uses TRBV12-3 or TRBV12-4 with TRBJ2-4, with TRBD2 matching over 9 bases. With 4 bases clipped from V and 4 bases from J, the junction kept 8 bases outside the gene matches. CDR3 size: 16 residues. CDR3 coding DNA: TGTGCCAGCAGTTCCAGACTAGCGGCTAAGAAAAACATTCAGTACTTC. Translation: CASSSRLAAKKNIQYF.

This clonotype was picked up a small number of times. The rearrangement links TRBV6-6 to TRBJ2-2; D is ambiguous. Germline CDR1 is MNHNY and CDR2 is SVGAGI (reference sequence). V shed 7 bases and J shed 6 bases, with 9 bases lying between them. CDR3 length: 12 residues. CDR3 nucleotides: TGTGCCAGCACCGTCCTGCCCGGGGAGCTGTTTTTT. It translates to CASTVLPGELFF.

This clonotype appeared many times. The V and J genes are TRBV6-5 and TRBJ2-1; 15 positions agree with TRBD2. Germline CDR1 reads MNHEY; CDR2 reads SVGAGI. The CDR3 sequence is 22 residues long. The junction had 12 bases not matched to a gene; V was cut back by 0 bases and J by 0 bases. The CDR3, as DNA: TGTGCCAGCAGTTACTCGAGCAGACCAGGGACTAGCGGGAGGACCTCCTACAATGAGCAGTTCTTC. It specifies CASSYSSRPGTSGRTSYNEQFF.

The gene calls are TRBV3-1 and TRBJ2-5; the D gene is possibly TRBD2 (5 bases). This CDR3 is built from 15 residues. Trimming left V 3 bases short and J 4 bases short, with 15 bases between. In germline, CDR1 is LGHDT, CDR2 YNNKEL (reference sequence). The CDR3 bases are TGTGCCAGCAGCCAGAGACAAAATGGAGGAGAGACCCAGTACTTC. It translates to CASSQRQNGGETQYF.

This clonotype has just a few counts. A much more abundant neighbour one base away suggests this may be a read error. The chain employs TRBV6-5 and TRBJ2-7, with D tentatively TRBD1 (6 bases). V lost 2 bases and J lost 7, with 15 bases in between. This CDR3 has 14 amino acids. Looked up from germline, CDR1 is MNHEY and CDR2 is SVGAGI. The CDR3 region is CASSYRGTGHEQYF. The DNA for the CDR3 is TGTGCCAGCAGTTACAGGGGAACAGGGCATGAGCAGTACTTC.

This clonotype was observed many times. This rearrangement joins TRBV6-6 to TRBJ2-7; the D gene is possibly TRBD1 (6 bases). Germline CDR1 reads MNHNY; CDR2 reads SVGAGI (reference sequence). V gave up 6 bases and J gave up 2 bases, with 14 bases separating them. The CDR3 contains 14 residues. The CDR3 region has the DNA TGTGCCAGCAGCCTTCGGACAGTCACCTACGAGCAGTACTTC. It yields the protein CASSLRTVTYEQYF.

The chain couples TRBV12-3 or TRBV12-4 to TRBJ2-7, with 8 bases identical to TRBD1. The trim removed 5 bases at V and 7 bases at J, leaving 7 bases unmatched. The CDR3 consists of 13 residues. The CDR3 DNA reads as TGTGCCAGCAGTCCGGACAGGGACAGGGAGCAGTACTTC. It yields the protein CASSPDRDREQYF.

The CDR3 protein is CASSPNMDGYGYTF. The CDR3 nucleotides are TGTGCCAGCAGCCCTAACATGGATGGCTATGGCTACACCTTC. V gene TRBV7-2 combines with J gene TRBJ1-2; D not certain. CDR1 SGHTA and CDR2 FQGNSA come from the germline V gene. The CDR3 consists of 14 residues. Trimming removed 5 bases from V and 4 bases from J, with 14 bases in between. Based on the CDR3 plus reference TRBV7-2 and TRBJ1-2, the full variable domain is GAGVSQSPSNKVTEKGKDVELRCDPISGHTALYWYRQSLGQGLEFLIYFQGNSAPDKSGLPSDRFSAERTGGSVSTLTIQRTQQEDSAVYLCASSPNMDGYGYTFGSGTRLTVV.

Notes on this clonotype: This may come from a read error, since a much larger clone is one base off. The CDR3 DNA reads TGTGCCAGCAGCCAGGACAGGAGAAGGCTTTCGGATACGCAGTATTTT. Translation: CASSQDRRRLSDTQYF. The rearrangement links TRBV6-6 to TRBJ2-3; 7 bases map to TRBD1. The CDR3 consists of 16 residues. With 6 bases clipped from V and 6 bases from J, the junction kept 15 bases outside the gene matches. Germline CDR1 MNHNY, CDR2 SVGAGI (reference sequence).